The clone carrying this T cell receptor beta chain was detected once. The antigen is not known. Germline V CDR1 and CDR2: LNHNV, YYDKDF (reference sequence). V was pared by 1 base and J by 8 bases, with 11 bases between. The length of the CDR3 is 14 residues. Positive CCR7 selection of CD45RO-negative cells yielded the naive CD8 cells, and terminally differentiated effector memory CD45RA+ cells were excluded. The data were taken from a study of shared clonotypes between healthy human individuals. Findings and caveats of the study: Owing to a small donor count, the genetic and exposure-history diversity represented was limited.

Sorted subsets were amplified in replicate PCRs using around 200 ng DNA, about 30,000 T cell genomes. Sequenced by immunoSEQ multiplex PCR; TCRdb stores in-frame clones only, minus some. The sample includes about 870,000 clones, 80% to 95% of them seen just once. The genes are TRBV15 and TRBJ1-4; a possible D gene is TRBD1 (5 bases). The source material was naive CD8+ T cells sorted from blood. The receptor comes from a young man in good health. CDR3 amino acids: CATSRAQGIEKLFF. The CDR3 DNA follows: TGTGCCACCAGCAGAGCCCAGGGTATAGAAAAACTGTTTTTT. Variable domain in full (rest from reference TRBV15 and TRBJ1-4): DAMVIQNPRYQVTQFGKPVTLSCSQTLNHNVMYWYQQKSSQAPKLLFHYYDKDFNNEADTPDNFQSRRPNTSFCFLDIRSPGLGDTAMYLCATSRAQGIEKLFFGSGTQLSVL.